The 10 T cell receptor beta chains presented below share a single source sample, sequenced in a study of human T cells and chemical hapten exposure. Via MiXCR, TCRdb re-called the RACE reads, giving one row per CDR3 protein. The repertoire holds around 130,000 distinct CDR3 sequences, with 9% to 10% as singletons. Described time point: healthy volunteer bleed at 2 weeks. Total RNA was isolated from unfractionated whole blood. Sequences were obtained from whole blood. These receptors were obtained from a male donor in good health. Some clones in this sample may be carry-over from other donors' samples.

This chain uses TRBV6-2 or TRBV6-3 with TRBJ2-1, with D possibly being TRBD1 (5 bases). The CDR3 length is 16 residues. V lost 0 bases to trimming and J lost 0 bases, with 9 bases between them. Germline V gene data show CDR1 as MNHEY and CDR2 as SVGEGT. CDR3 sequence: CASSYSTQGSYNEQFF. The CDR3 DNA reads TGTGCCAGCAGTTACTCTACGCAGGGCTCCTACAATGAGCAGTTCTTC.

J is TRBJ2-3 and V is TRBV20-1; 10 positions match TRBD1. Looked up from germline, CDR1 is DFQATT and CDR2 is SNEGSKA (reference sequence). J gave up 0 bases and V 3 bases, and 9 bases lay outside the gene matches. The CDR3 totals 17 residues. The CDR3, as DNA: TGCAGTGCTAGTCAAAGGCGGACAGGGGGAAGCACAGATACGCAGTATTTT. This codes for CSASQRRTGGSTDTQYF.

This clonotype has just a few counts. V gene TRBV12-3 or TRBV12-4 combines with J gene TRBJ2-3; D not resolved. V was shortened by 6 bases and J by 2 bases, with 9 bases between the two germline ends. This CDR3 spans 13 amino acids. The CDR3 loop reads CASRPDSTDTQYF. CDR3 bases: TGTGCCAGCAGACCTGATTCCACAGATACGCAGTATTTT.

This clonotype has only a few counts. The chain couples TRBV29-1 to TRBJ2-5, with 7 positions matching TRBD1. Per germline, CDR1 SQVTM and CDR2 ANQGSEA. This CDR3 has 12 amino acids. V dropped 7 bases and J dropped 4; count of bases not matched to a gene: 6. CDR3 loop: CSARTGLETQYF. The CDR3 DNA follows: TGCAGCGCCCGGACAGGCTTAGAGACCCAGTACTTC.

There are many counts of this clonotype. The chain uses TRBV7-2 and TRBJ2-5; 7 nucleotides line up with TRBD1. There are 15 residues in the CDR3. Looked up from germline, CDR1 is SGHTA and CDR2 is FQGNSA. The trim removed 4 bases at V and 7 bases at J, leaving 12 bases unmatched. The CDR3 DNA reads TGTGCCAGCAGCTCCCGGACAGGCTTGGACGGGACCCAGTACTTC. Protein product: CASSSRTGLDGTQYF.

V gene TRBV6-1 combines with J gene TRBJ2-2; 7 positions match TRBD2. The V and J ends lost 4 bases and 5 bases, in that order; junction bases with no gene match: 7. Germline lookup yields CDR1 MNHNS and CDR2 SASEGT. The CDR3 sequence is 15 residues long. In DNA, the CDR3 is TGTGCCAGCAGTGCTCAGCGGGAATCTACCGGGGAGCTGTTTTTT. It specifies CASSAQRESTGELFF.

In this sample, this clonotype turned up many times. The rearrangement links TRBV2 to TRBJ2-2, with 7 bases that match TRBD1. V lost 6 bases and J lost 5; bases outside the gene matches: 3. The CDR3 contains 13 residues. Germline V lookup: CDR1 SNHLY, CDR2 FYNNEI. This CDR3 is CASSRQGTGELFF. In nucleotides, the CDR3 is TGTGCCAGCAGCCGACAGGGTACCGGGGAGCTGTTTTTT.

This clonotype has only a few counts. This chain uses TRBV7-2 with TRBJ2-3; TRBD1 might be the D (6 bases). Trimming pared 0 bases from V and 3 bases from J, leaving 13 bases between. The CDR3 covers 16 residues. Germline loops: CDR1 SGHTA, CDR2 FQGNSA. The CDR3 nucleotides read TGTGCCAGCAGCTTAGCGTCACAGGGAGTGACAGATACGCAGTATTTT. Protein: CASSLASQGVTDTQYF.

This clonotype was counted a few times. The chain couples TRBV20-1 to TRBJ2-5, with 11 bases aligning to TRBD2. The CDR3 has 16 amino acids. The germline V gene encodes CDR1 DFQATT and CDR2 SNEGSKA (reference sequence). V trimming: 5 bases; J trimming: 2 bases; junction bases outside the gene matches: 10. CDR3 nucleotides: TGCAGTGCTGAGGAATCGACTAGCGGGGAACAAGAGACCCAGTACTTC. Amino acids: CSAEESTSGEQETQYF.

In this sample, this clonotype turned up many times. The chain uses TRBV7-2 and TRBJ1-4; 9 bases align to TRBD1. Unmatched junction bases numbered 13, after V lost 5 bases and J lost 6 bases. This CDR3 is built from 17 residues. Germline assignment: CDR1 SGHTA and CDR2 FQGNSA. DNA for the CDR3: TGTGCCAGCAGCCCTACGCGAGGACAGGGGTTACATGAAAAACTGTTTTTT. It encodes CASSPTRGQGLHEKLFF.